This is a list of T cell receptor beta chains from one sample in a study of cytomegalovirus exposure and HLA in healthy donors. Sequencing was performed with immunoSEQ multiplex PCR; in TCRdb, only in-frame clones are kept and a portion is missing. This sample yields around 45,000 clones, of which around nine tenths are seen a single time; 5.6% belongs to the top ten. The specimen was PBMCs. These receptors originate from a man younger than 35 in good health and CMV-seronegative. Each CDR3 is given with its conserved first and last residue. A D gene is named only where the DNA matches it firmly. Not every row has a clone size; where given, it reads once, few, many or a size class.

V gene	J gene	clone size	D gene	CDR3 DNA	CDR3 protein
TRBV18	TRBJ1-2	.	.	TGTGCCAGCTCATCCACAGAACTCTATGGCTACACCTTC	CASSSTELYGYTF
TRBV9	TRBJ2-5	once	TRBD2	TGTGCCAGCAGCGTGACTAGCGGGAACTTCCAAGAGACCCAGTACTTC	CASSVTSGNFQETQYF
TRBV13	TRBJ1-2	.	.	TGTGCCAGCAGCAAGAAGGACAGATCAGCTAACTATGGCTACACCTTC	CASSKKDRSANYGYTF
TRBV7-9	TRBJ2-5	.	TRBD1	TGTGCCAGCAGCTTAGCAGAAGGGACAGGGAAGGAGACCCAGTACTTC	CASSLAEGTGKETQYF
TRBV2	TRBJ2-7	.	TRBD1	TGTGCCAGCAGACAGGGGCCCTACGAGCAGTACTTC	CASRQGPYEQYF
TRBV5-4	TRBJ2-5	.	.	TGTGCCAGCAGCTTGGCCGGGGTCGGGGAGACCCAGTACTTC	CASSLAGVGETQYF
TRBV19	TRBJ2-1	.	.	TGTGCCAGTAGTCCCGGCTTCCAGGGTTACAATGAGCAGTTCTTC	CASSPGFQGYNEQFF
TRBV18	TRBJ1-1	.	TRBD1	TGTGCCAGCTCCCAGGGGGCCCTTGAAGCTTTCTTT	CASSQGALEAFF
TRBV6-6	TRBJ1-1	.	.	TGTGCCAGCAGTCTCCGGACAGTAACTGAAGCTTTCTTT	CASSLRTVTEAFF
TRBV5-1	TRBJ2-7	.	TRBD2	TGCGCCAGCAGCCTGGGGGGTACTAGCGGCTCCTACGAGCAGTACTTC	CASSLGGTSGSYEQYF
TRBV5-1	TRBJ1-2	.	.	TGCGCCAGCAGCTTGGTTCCGGGGGGCTATGGCTACACCTTC	CASSLVPGGYGYTF
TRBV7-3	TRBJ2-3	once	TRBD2	TGTGCCAGCAGCTCCAGGCCGCTAGCGGGAACAGATACGCAGTATTTT	CASSSRPLAGTDTQYF
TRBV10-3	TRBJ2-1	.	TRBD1	TGTGCCATCAGTGGATCCGGGACAGATTACAATGAGCAGTTCTTC	CAISGSGTDYNEQFF
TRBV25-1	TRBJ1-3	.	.	TGTGCCAGCAGTGAATCGAGGACAGGAAACACCATATATTTT	CASSESRTGNTIYF
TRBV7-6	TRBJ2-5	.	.	TGTGCCAGCAGCCATGCCCAGGGGGGTGGGTACTTC	CASSHAQGGGYF
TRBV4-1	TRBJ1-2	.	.	TGCGCCAGCAGCCAAGGGGCGGGTAGCTATGGCTACACCTTC	CASSQGAGSYGYTF
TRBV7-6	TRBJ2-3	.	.	TGTGCCAGCAGTCTGGAAGCAGGTTTAAGCACAGATACGCAGTATTTT	CASSLEAGLSTDTQYF
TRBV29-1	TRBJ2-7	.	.	TGCAGCGTTGAAGCTGGCCCTCCCAACTACGAGCAGTACTTC	CSVEAGPPNYEQYF
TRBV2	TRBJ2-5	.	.	TGTGCCAGCACTTCAGGGCGAGAGACCCAGTACTTC	CASTSGRETQYF
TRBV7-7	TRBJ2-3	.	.	TGTGCTAGCAGCTTAGGGCTGCGGGAAGGCACAGATACGCAGTATTTT	CASSLGLREGTDTQYF
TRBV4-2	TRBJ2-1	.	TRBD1	TGTGCCAGCAGCCAGGGGACAGTAAATGGTGAGCAGTTCTTC	CASSQGTVNGEQFF
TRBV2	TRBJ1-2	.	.	TGTGCCAGCAGTGATGTCGGGGTGCGAACAGTTTCTAACTATGGCTACACCTTC	CASSDVGVRTVSNYGYTF
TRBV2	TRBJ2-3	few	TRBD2	TGTGCCAGCAGTGAACGGTTGCGGGGGGACTTCACAGATACGCAGTATTTT	CASSERLRGDFTDTQYF
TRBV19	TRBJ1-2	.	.	TGTGCCAGCGAAGGGGGAGGGTATCCCCGGGGCTACACCTTC	CASEGGGYPRGYTF
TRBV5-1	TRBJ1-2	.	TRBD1	TGCGCCAGCAGGAGGGACAGGTTGAACTATGGCTACACCTTC	CASRRDRLNYGYTF
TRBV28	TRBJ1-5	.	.	TGTGCCAGCAGTTTACGTCAGGGGTCCCAGCATTTT	CASSLRQGSQHF
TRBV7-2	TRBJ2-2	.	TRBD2	TGTGCCAGCACCGGGACTATTAACACCGGGGAGCTGTTTTTT	CASTGTINTGELFF
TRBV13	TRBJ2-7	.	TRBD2	TGTGCCAGCAGCCGGACTAGCCGCGAGCAGTACTTC	CASSRTSREQYF
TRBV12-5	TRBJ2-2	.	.	TGTGCTAGTGGTTTGCCTCCCAATGAGGGAAGAAACACCGGGGAGCTGTTTTTT	CASGLPPNEGRNTGELFF
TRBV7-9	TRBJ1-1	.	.	TGTGCCAGCAGCAAGGGGACACTCTGGGATGCTTTCTTT	CASSKGTLWDAFF
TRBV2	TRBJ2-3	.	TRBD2	TGTGCCAGCACCCCTGGCGGCGGGAGGGCCATAGATACGCAGTATTTT	CASTPGGGRAIDTQYF
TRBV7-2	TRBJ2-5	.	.	TGTGCCAGCAGCTTTAGCGGTGAGACCCAGTACTTC	CASSFSGETQYF
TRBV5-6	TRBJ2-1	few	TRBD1	TGTGCCAGCAGCTCGTTGGACAGGGGGGTGGGTGAGCAGTTCTTC	CASSSLDRGVGEQFF
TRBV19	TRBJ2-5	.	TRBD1	TGTGCCAGTAGTGCCCCCGGCACAGGGGTAGAGACCCAGTACTTC	CASSAPGTGVETQYF
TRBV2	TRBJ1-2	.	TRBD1	TGTGCCAGCAGTGAAGGCGACAGGGGGTATGGCTACACCTTC	CASSEGDRGYGYTF
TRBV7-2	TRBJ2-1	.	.	TGTGCCAGCAGCATAAGCGGATACGGGGACAATGAGCAGTTCTTC	CASSISGYGDNEQFF
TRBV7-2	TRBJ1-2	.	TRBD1	TGTGCCAGCAGCTCTAACAGGGGTGGCTACACCTTC	CASSSNRGGYTF
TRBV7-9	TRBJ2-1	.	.	TGTGCCAGCAGCTTCTACAGGGGGGGTAATGAGCAGTTCTTC	CASSFYRGGNEQFF
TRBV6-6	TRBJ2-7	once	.	TGTGCCAGCTCACACAGGGCCCACGAGCAGTACTTC	CASSHRAHEQYF
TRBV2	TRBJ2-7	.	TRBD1	TGTGCCAGCAGTTGGGACAGCGCCTACGAGCAGTACTTC	CASSWDSAYEQYF
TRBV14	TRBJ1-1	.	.	TGTGCCAGCAGCCAAGAAATTCAGGGTGAAGCTTTCTTT	CASSQEIQGEAFF
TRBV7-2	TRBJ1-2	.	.	TGTGCCAGCAGCTTAGACAGGGTCGATGGCTACACCTTC	CASSLDRVDGYTF
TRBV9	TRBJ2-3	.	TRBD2	TGTGCCAGCAGAGGCCCATCGCGGGAGGGTGTAGATACGCAGTATTTT	CASRGPSREGVDTQYF
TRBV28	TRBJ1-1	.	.	TGTGCCAGCAGTTTTGGACAGCGTGAAGCTTTCTTT	CASSFGQREAFF
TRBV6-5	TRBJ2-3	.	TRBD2	TGTGCCAGCCATACTAGCGGGGATGCAGATACGCAGTATTTT	CASHTSGDADTQYF
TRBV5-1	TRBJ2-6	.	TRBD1	TGCGCCAGCAGCTTATGGACAGGGGGCACTGGGGCCAACGTCCTGACTTTC	CASSLWTGGTGANVLTF
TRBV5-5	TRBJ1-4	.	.	TGTGCCAGCAGCTTGGGGGCGGGGCTAACTAATGAAAAACTGTTTTTT	CASSLGAGLTNEKLFF
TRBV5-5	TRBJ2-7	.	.	TGTGCCAGCAGCTTGGGTCTGACAGGGAGGCCCTACGAGCAGTACTTC	CASSLGLTGRPYEQYF
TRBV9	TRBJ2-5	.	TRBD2	TGTGCCAGCAGCGTGGGGACTAGCGTAGAGACCCAGTACTTC	CASSVGTSVETQYF
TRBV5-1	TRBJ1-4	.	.	TGCGCCAGCAGCTTTACGACAGCAACTAATGAAAAACTGTTTTTT	CASSFTTATNEKLFF
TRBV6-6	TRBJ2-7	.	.	TGTGCCAGCAGACTCTCCGCAGGATCCTACGAGCAGTACTTC	CASRLSAGSYEQYF
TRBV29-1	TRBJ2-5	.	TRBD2	TGCAGCGTTGGGACTAGCGAAGGGACCCAGTACTTC	CSVGTSEGTQYF
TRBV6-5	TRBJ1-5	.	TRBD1	TGTGCCAGCAGTGCGGACAGGGGGAGGCCCCAGCATTTT	CASSADRGRPQHF